These T cell receptor beta chains were read from a single sample in a study of blood T cell repertoires in COVID-19. Assay: immunoSEQ multiplex PCR; the TCRdb copy retains only in-frame clones and omits some. The sample contains about 400,000 clones, roughly 90% of which appear only once. The specimen sequenced was PBMCs or T cells enriched from blood (not recorded which). The receptors here all came from a woman in her 40s with acute COVID-19. CDR3s include the opening cysteine and the closing phenylalanine or tryptophan. D genes are given only for firm matches. The listing skips clone size in some rows; elsewhere it reads once, few, many or a size class.

V gene,D gene,J gene,clone size,CDR3 protein,CDR3 DNA
TRBV30,TRBD1,TRBJ1-2,-,CAWRPIRQGDYGYTF,TGTGCCTGGAGACCCATCCGACAGGGGGACTATGGCTACACCTTC
TRBV10-3,TRBD1,TRBJ2-7,-,CAISEPGQGTYEQYF,TGTGCCATCAGTGAGCCGGGACAGGGAACCTACGAGCAGTACTTC
TRBV5-1,TRBD2,TRBJ2-1,-,CASSLAPSGGITEQFF,TGCGCCAGCAGCTTGGCACCTAGCGGGGGGATCACTGAGCAGTTCTTC
TRBV19,TRBD1,TRBJ1-1,many,CASSIEGTGMNTEAFF,TGTGCCAGTAGTATAGAGGGGACAGGGATGAACACTGAAGCTTTCTTT
TRBV10-1,TRBD2,TRBJ2-5,-,CASSSGLAGQETQYF,TGCGCCAGCAGCTCGGGACTAGCGGGGCAAGAGACCCAGTACTTC
TRBV5-3,TRBD2,TRBJ2-3,-,CARSLCSWEGIRADTQYF,TGTGCCAGAAGCTTGTGTTCCTGGGAGGGGATCAGAGCAGATACGCAGTATTTT
TRBV5-1,TRBD1,TRBJ1-1,-,CASSWGGGTGQNTEAFF,TGCGCCAGCAGCTGGGGTGGGGGGACAGGGCAGAACACTGAAGCTTTCTTT
TRBV13,-,TRBJ2-1,-,CASSLVEGINEQFF,TGTGCCAGCAGCTTAGTGGAGGGAATCAATGAGCAGTTCTTC
TRBV29-1,-,TRBJ1-1,-,CSVEPLGSEAFF,TGCAGCGTTGAGCCCCTTGGGAGTGAAGCTTTCTTT
TRBV19,-,TRBJ1-1,-,CASRSSAGGAEAFF,TGTGCCAGTAGAAGTTCGGCGGGTGGCGCTGAAGCTTTCTTT
TRBV14,TRBD1,TRBJ1-2,-,CASSQQGAGYGYTF,TGTGCCAGCAGCCAACAGGGGGCCGGCTATGGCTACACCTTC
TRBV29-1,-,TRBJ2-3,-,CSVEGAGSTDTQYF,TGCAGCGTTGAAGGGGCGGGGAGCACAGATACGCAGTATTTT
TRBV30,-,TRBJ2-7,-,CAWGRLDYEQYF,TGTGCCTGGGGTCGACTTGATTACGAGCAGTACTTC
TRBV27,-,TRBJ1-2,-,CASSSSGLIGYTF,-